This T cell receptor beta chain is drawn from a study of cytomegalovirus exposure and HLA in healthy donors. Primers for the PCR totalled 60 Vbeta and 13 Jbeta. Repertoires were generated with immunoSEQ multiplex PCR, while TCRdb's copy carries only in-frame clones and drops some. Seen here are 150,000 or so clones, roughly 80% observed once, and the top ten hold around 0.8%. This CDR3 has 13 amino acids. Per the germline V gene, CDR1 is GTSNPN and CDR2 is SVGIG (reference sequence). V shed 5 bases and J shed 3 bases, with 14 bases lying between them. In regard to this clone: The antigen remains unidentified.

Study-wide results and limits: HLA alleles were associated with 16,951 TCR beta sequences in a later analysis at 0.05 false discovery rate.

The rearrangement links TRBV30 to TRBJ2-7; D is possibly TRBD1 (6 bases). Specimen: PBMCs. The source of this sequence is a woman between 18 and 29 years old in good health and CMV-seronegative. In nucleotides, the CDR3 is TGTGCCTGGGCGACGACAGGTTACTACGAGCAGTACTTC. Translated, it gives CAWATTGYYEQYF.